This T cell receptor beta chain stems from a study of multiple sclerosis patients with progressive multifocal leukoencephalopathy. Regarding the study as a whole: Clones expanded at PML were already present before and during natalizumab. At PML onset, no shared TRBV or TRBJ gene usage was seen.

Concerning this clone: The antigen is unknown.

Every PCR reaction included synthetic inline CDR3 controls for all V-J pairings. Libraries were prepared by immunoSEQ multiplex PCR; TCRdb keeps only in-frame clonotypes and omits some of them. The table shows 29,000 or so clones, with about nine tenths occurring only once. Time point in this sample: 5 to 6 months of natalizumab therapy. Deletions cut 6 bases from V and 4 bases from J, with 16 bases between. This CDR3 is 15 amino acids long. Per germline, CDR1 MDHEN and CDR2 SYDVKM. The chain employs TRBV28 and TRBJ1-3, with unresolved D. The sequence was collected from a human donor with multiple sclerosis. The specimen comprised PBMCs, sampled from a patient treated with natalizumab. CDR3 sequence reads: CASSSRGKPGNTIYF. The CDR3 region has the DNA TGTGCCAGCAGCTCCCGAGGGAAGCCCGGAAACACCATATATTTT.